This T cell receptor beta chain was observed in a study of beta chain features in type 1 diabetes. Overall study: Cell yields, gender and age were similar in healthy donors and patients. Whole-study results and caveats: High-TCR-expressing cells could be over-represented by cDNA sequencing. Within each of all four CD4+ subsets, Type 1 diabetes patients had TCRB CDR3s that were moderately but significantly shorter. The naive, central memory and Treg TCRB repertoires showed an apparent similarity that was greater among patients than among healthy donors. Any HLA type influence on TCRB rearrangement was left unresolved here.

In the case of this clone: Its antigen remains unidentified.

Expressed TCRB transcripts were sequenced because the isolated RNA had all been reverse transcribed beforehand. Sequencing used immunoSEQ multiplex PCR; TCRdb keeps in-frame clones, though not all of them. This repertoire shows 150,000 to 200,000 clones, around 8.4% found once; its top ten account for around 0.5%. This CDR3 has 12 residues. Trimming took 2 bases from V and 4 from J, leaving 6 bases between them. CDR1 SGHTA and CDR2 FQGNSA come from the germline V gene. The chain couples TRBV7-2 to TRBJ2-7; D is ambiguous. Sequencing was done on a sample of central memory CD4+ T cells from blood. This sequence was found in a woman under 30 with type 1 diabetes. Here the CDR3 reads CASSLTQYEQYF. The DNA for the CDR3 is TGTGCCAGCAGCTTAACCCAGTACGAGCAGTACTTC.